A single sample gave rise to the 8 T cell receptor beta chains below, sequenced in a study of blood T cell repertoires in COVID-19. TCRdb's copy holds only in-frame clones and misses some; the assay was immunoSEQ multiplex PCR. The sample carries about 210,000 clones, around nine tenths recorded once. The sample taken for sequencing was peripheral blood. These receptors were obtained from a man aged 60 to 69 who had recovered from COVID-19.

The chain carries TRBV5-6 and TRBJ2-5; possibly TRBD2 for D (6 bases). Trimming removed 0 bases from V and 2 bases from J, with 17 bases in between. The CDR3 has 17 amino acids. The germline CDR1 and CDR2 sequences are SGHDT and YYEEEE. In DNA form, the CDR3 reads TGTGCCAGCAGCTTGGACTCCCGGGGGTTGGGGCAAGAGACCCAGTACTTC. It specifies CASSLDSRGLGQETQYF.

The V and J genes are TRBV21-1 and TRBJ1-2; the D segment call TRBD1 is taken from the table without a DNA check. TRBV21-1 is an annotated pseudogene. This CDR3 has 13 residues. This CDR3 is CASRTGVQFGYTF. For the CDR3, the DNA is TGTGCCAGCAGGACAGGGGTTCAATTCGGCTACACCTTC.

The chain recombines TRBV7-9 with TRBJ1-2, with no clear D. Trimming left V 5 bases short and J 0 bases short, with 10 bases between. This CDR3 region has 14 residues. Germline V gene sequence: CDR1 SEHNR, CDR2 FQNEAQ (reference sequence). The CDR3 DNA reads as TGTGCCAGCAGCCCTTATTCAGCTAACTATGGCTACACCTTC. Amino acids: CASSPYSANYGYTF.

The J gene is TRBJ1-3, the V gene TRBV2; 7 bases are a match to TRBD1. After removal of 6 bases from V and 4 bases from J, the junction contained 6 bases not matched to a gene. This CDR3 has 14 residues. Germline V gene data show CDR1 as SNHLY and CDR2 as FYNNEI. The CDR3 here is CASSLGGGGNTIYF. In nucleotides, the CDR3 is TGTGCCAGCAGCCTAGGGGGCGGAGGAAACACCATATATTTT. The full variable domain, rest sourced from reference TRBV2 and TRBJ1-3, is EPEVTQTPSHQVTQMGQEVILRCVPISNHLYFYWYRQILGQKVEFLVSFYNNEISEKSEIFDDQFSVERPDGSNFTLKIRSTKLEDSAMYFCASSLGGGGNTIYFGEGSWLTVV.

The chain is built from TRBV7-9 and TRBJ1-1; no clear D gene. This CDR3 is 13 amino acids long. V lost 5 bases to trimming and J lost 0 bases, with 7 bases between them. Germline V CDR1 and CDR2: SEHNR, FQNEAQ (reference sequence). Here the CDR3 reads CASSPTVNTEAFF. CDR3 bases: TGTGCCAGCAGCCCAACAGTGAACACTGAAGCTTTCTTT.

The CDR3 loop is CASSQSRGETQYF. In DNA form, the CDR3 reads TGTGCCAGCAGCCAATCGAGGGGGGAGACCCAGTACTTC. V and J are TRBV16 and TRBJ2-5, with D possibly being TRBD1 (6 bases). The germline V gene has CDR1 KGHSY and CDR2 FQNENV. CDR3 size: 13 residues. V lost 0 bases and J lost 5, with 7 bases in between.

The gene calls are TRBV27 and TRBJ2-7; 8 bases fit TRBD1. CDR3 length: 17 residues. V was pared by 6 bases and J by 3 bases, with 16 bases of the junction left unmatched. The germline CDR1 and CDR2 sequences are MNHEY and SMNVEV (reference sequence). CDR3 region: CASSRPSDRARFYEQYF. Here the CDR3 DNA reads TGTGCCAGCAGCCGACCGTCGGACAGGGCGAGGTTCTACGAGCAGTACTTC.

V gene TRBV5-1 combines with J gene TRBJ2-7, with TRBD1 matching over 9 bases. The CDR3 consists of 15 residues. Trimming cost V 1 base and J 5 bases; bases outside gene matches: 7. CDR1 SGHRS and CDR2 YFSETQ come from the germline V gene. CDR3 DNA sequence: TGCGCCAGCAGCTTGCGGAGGGACAGGGTCCACGAGCAGTACTTC. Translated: CASSLRRDRVHEQYF.